The 18 T cell receptor beta chains below were found in one sample sequenced in a study of PD-1 blockade in mismatch repair-deficient tumors. Here immunoSEQ multiplex PCR was the method, and the copy in TCRdb shows in-frame clones only, minus some. The sample holds nearly 25,000 clones, about 83% seen once. The specimen was peripheral blood, collected 12 weeks after starting pembrolizumab. The receptors derive from an adult with mismatch repair-deficient cancer.

This rearrangement joins TRBV9 to TRBJ2-1; 9 bases match TRBD2. The CDR3 covers 16 residues. Germline loops: CDR1 SGDLS, CDR2 YYNGEE. The trim removed 0 bases at V and 5 bases at J, leaving 6 bases unmatched. The CDR3 loop reads CASSVGSGRKNNEQFF. The DNA of the CDR3 is TGTGCCAGCAGCGTAGGGAGCGGGAGGAAGAACAATGAGCAGTTCTTC.

This clone occurred a few times. This rearrangement joins TRBV7-9 to TRBJ2-1; TRBD1 matches at 9 bases. The CDR3 length is 15 residues. Germline V CDR1 and CDR2: SEHNR, FQNEAQ (reference sequence). Unmatched junction bases numbered 5, after V lost 5 bases and J lost 3 bases. The CDR3 spells CASSRTGERYNEQFF. CDR3 DNA: TGTGCCAGCAGCCGGACAGGGGAGCGCTACAATGAGCAGTTCTTC.

The chain recombines TRBV5-6 with TRBJ2-3; TRBD2 agrees at 12 bases. This CDR3 comprises 17 residues. Per germline, CDR1 SGHDT and CDR2 YYEEEE. J lost 1 base, V lost 1 base, and 4 bases had no gene match. DNA for the CDR3: TGTGCCAGCAGCTTGAAACTAGCGGGAGGAGGCACAGATACGCAGTATTTT. As protein: CASSLKLAGGGTDTQYF.

The V gene is TRBV10-2, the J gene TRBJ2-1, with 7 bases matching TRBD2. Germline V gene lookup returns CDR1 WSHSY and CDR2 SAAADI. The trim removed 7 bases at V and 0 bases at J, leaving 3 bases unmatched. CDR3 length: 14 residues. The chain's CDR3 is CASNGGSSYNEQFF. CDR3 in DNA: TGCGCCAGCAACGGCGGGAGCTCCTACAATGAGCAGTTCTTC.

V is TRBV27 and J is TRBJ2-2; no clear D. CDR1 and CDR2 (germline): MNHEY, SMNVEV (reference sequence). The CDR3 runs 15 residues. V lost 0 bases and J lost 0, with 5 bases in between. The CDR3 coding sequence is TGTGCCAGCAGTTTATCATGGGCGAACACCGGGGAGCTGTTTTTT. Its protein product is CASSLSWANTGELFF.

V and J are TRBV7-2 and TRBJ1-2, with no clear D. V was trimmed by 2 bases and J by 4 bases, leaving 17 bases between them. CDR3 length: 16 residues. Germline assignment: CDR1 SGHTA and CDR2 FQGNSA. CDR3 in DNA: TGTGCCAGCAGCTTATATCGAGCAGCGGACCTCTATGGCTACACCTTC. Encoded protein: CASSLYRAADLYGYTF.

By share of the sample, this clone is medium-sized. The gene calls are TRBV7-8 and TRBJ2-7; perhaps D is TRBD1 or TRBD2 (5 bases each). CDR1 and CDR2 (germline): SGHVS, FQNEAQ. The CDR3 is 15 amino acids. Trimming left V 1 base short and J 0 bases short, with 10 bases between. DNA for the CDR3: TGTGCCAGCAGCTTAGGTCGTGGGGGCTCCTACGAGCAGTACTTC. This encodes CASSLGRGGSYEQYF.

The chain joins TRBV25-1 to TRBJ2-1, with unresolved D. The V end was cut by 1 base, the J end by 3 bases, with 13 bases between. Germline CDR1 MGHDK, CDR2 SYGVNS. The CDR3 extends over 16 amino acids. This chain's CDR3 is CASSESLLGSYNEQFF. The CDR3 DNA sequence: TGTGCCAGCAGTGAATCCCTCCTGGGCAGCTACAATGAGCAGTTCTTC.

V usage is TRBV28 and J usage is TRBJ2-3; TRBD2 agrees at 7 bases. Germline V lookup: CDR1 MDHEN, CDR2 SYDVKM. The CDR3 spans 15 residues. Unmatched junction bases numbered 10, after V lost 6 bases and J lost 4 bases. The chain's CDR3 is CASSQTPGGPDTQYF. Here the CDR3 DNA reads TGTGCCAGCAGCCAAACACCGGGAGGCCCAGATACGCAGTATTTT.

The chain couples TRBV28 to TRBJ1-2, with D possibly being TRBD1 (5 bases). The CDR3 contains 14 residues. Germline V gives CDR1 MDHEN, CDR2 SYDVKM. With 4 bases removed from V and 1 base from J, the gap between germline ends came to 10 bases. The CDR3 here is CASSSSGVNYGYTF. The CDR3, as DNA: TGTGCCAGCAGTTCCTCGGGGGTTAACTATGGCTACACCTTC.

The V gene is TRBV6-1, the J gene TRBJ1-3; D may be TRBD1 (5 bases). CDR1 MNHNS and CDR2 SASEGT come from the germline V gene. V lost 1 base, J lost 8 bases, and 9 bases lay in between. There are 13 residues in the CDR3. DNA for the CDR3: TGTGCCAGCAGTGAAGGTCAGGGAGACACCATATATTTT. This sequence encodes CASSEGQGDTIYF.

The J gene is TRBJ2-1, the V gene TRBV10-1, with D possibly TRBD1 on 5 matching bases. This CDR3 comprises 11 residues. V was pared by 4 bases and J by 9 bases, with 7 bases between. The germline V gene encodes CDR1 WNHNN and CDR2 SYGVQD (reference sequence). The CDR3 DNA follows: TGCGCCAGCAGTGGGGGCGGTGAGCAGTTCTTC. Its translation is CASSGGGEQFF.

This clone occurred once. The genes are TRBV6-1 and TRBJ1-5, with D maybe TRBD1 (6 bases). V lost 4 bases to trimming and J lost 5 bases, with 15 bases between them. The germline gives CDR1 MNHNS, CDR2 SASEGT. The CDR3 covers 15 residues. As DNA, the CDR3 is TGTGCCAGCAGTGGACCGACAGGAGGAGATCAGCCCCAGCATTTT. It encodes CASSGPTGGDQPQHF.

The rearrangement uses TRBV18 and TRBJ2-1, with 7 bases lining up with TRBD1. The CDR3 consists of 11 residues. Trimming at V came to 6 bases and at J to 14 bases, leaving 7 bases not matched to a gene. Germline CDR1 is KGHSH and CDR2 is LQKENI. The CDR3 reads CASSPIQGEFF. DNA for the CDR3: TGTGCCAGCTCCCCTATCCAGGGGGAGTTCTTC.

V and J are TRBV6-6 and TRBJ1-1; a possible D gene is TRBD1 (5 bases). The CDR3 length is 15 residues. Germline CDR1 MNHNY, CDR2 SVGAGI (reference sequence). The V end lost 0 bases, the J end lost 5 bases, and 13 bases lay between the germline ends. The CDR3 nucleotides read TGTGCCAGCAGTTACTCGCGGGCAGGGCGGACTGAAGCTTTCTTT. It is translated as CASSYSRAGRTEAFF.

The V gene is TRBV19, the J gene TRBJ2-3; D gene uncertain. Germline assignment: CDR1 LNHDA and CDR2 SQIVND (reference sequence). CDR3 length: 17 residues. V was trimmed by 0 bases and J by 7 bases, leaving 20 bases between them. CDR3 amino acids: CASSIDHGRPLPHTQYF. The CDR3 bases are TGTGCCAGTAGTATAGATCACGGCAGGCCGCTTCCCCATACGCAGTATTTT.

The chain joins TRBV6-5 to TRBJ2-7; D ambiguous. Germline assignment: CDR1 MNHEY and CDR2 SVGAGI. There are 13 residues in the CDR3. The ends were cut back, 4 bases at V and 3 bases at J, with 10 bases in the middle. CDR3 sequence: CASSSLPNYEQYF. The CDR3 coding sequence is TGTGCCAGCAGTTCCCTACCCAACTACGAGCAGTACTTC.

This clone was recorded only once. The chain uses TRBV7-2 and TRBJ2-3; TRBD2 is a possible D gene (6 bases). Germline CDR1 reads SGHTA; CDR2 reads FQGNSA. This CDR3 is built from 18 residues. The germline V and J ends were trimmed by 2 bases and 4 bases, with 22 bases remaining between them. Written as DNA, the CDR3 is TGTGCCAGCAGCTTATATGCTAGCGCCGACCTCGGGGCAGATACGCAGTATTTT. Its translation: CASSLYASADLGADTQYF. Based on the CDR3 plus reference TRBV7-2 and TRBJ2-3, the full variable domain is GAGVSQSPSNKVTEKGKDVELRCDPISGHTALYWYRQSLGQGLEFLIYFQGNSAPDKSGLPSDRFSAERTGGSVSTLTIQRTQQEDSAVYLCASSLYASADLGADTQYFGPGTRLTVL.